The clone carrying this T cell receptor (beta chain) was counted a few times. This record comes from a study of blood T cell repertoires in COVID-19. Study information: Italy, Spain and the United States were the sources of the convalescent and acute COVID-19 samples. In each case, the material was cDNA or gDNA derived from T cells, B-cell-depleted T cells, or PBMCs.

Per the study methods: Scientists estimated how many nucleated cells there were by amplifying reference gene primers. Generated by immunoSEQ multiplex PCR, the TCRdb table keeps only in-frame clones and is missing some. V and J calls and clone size come straight from that table; D and trimming were deduced from the DNA. This table holds roughly 80,000 clones, around 69% found once. The CDR3 is 13 residues long. Germline-derived CDR1 and CDR2 are SEHNR and FQNEAQ (reference sequence). V gave up 1 base and J gave up 5 bases, with 6 bases separating them. The sample taken for sequencing was peripheral blood. The TCR was taken from a man between 65 and 85 years old with active or convalescent COVID-19. The chain couples TRBV7-9 to TRBJ1-5; TRBD1 is a possible D gene (5 bases). CDR3 protein: CASSLVGDQPQHF. The DNA for the CDR3 is TGTGCCAGCAGCTTAGTAGGGGATCAGCCCCAGCATTTT.